Below are 3 T cell receptor beta chains sequenced from a single sample in a study of cytomegalovirus exposure and HLA in healthy donors. With 60 Vbeta and 13 Jbeta primers, the PCR was carried out. Only in-frame clones appear in the TCRdb table, and some are missing; sequencing was by immunoSEQ multiplex PCR. The data contain approximately 88,000 clones, around three quarters of them singletons. The sequenced material came from PBMCs. The origin of the receptors is a male donor in good health and CMV-seronegative.

The V call is TRBV27, the J call TRBJ2-7; possibly TRBD2 for D (5 bases). CDR1 and CDR2 (germline): MNHEY, SMNVEV (reference sequence). Trimming pared 5 bases from V and 1 base from J, leaving 12 bases between. This CDR3 is built from 14 residues. In DNA form, the CDR3 reads TGTGCCAGCAGTACCCGGGAAGCGTCCTACGAGCAGTACTTC. The encoded protein is CASSTREASYEQYF.

J is TRBJ2-1 and V is TRBV7-9, with D possibly being TRBD2 (5 bases). V lost 4 bases to trimming and J lost 0 bases, with 13 bases between them. This CDR3 region has 16 residues. Germline assignment: CDR1 SEHNR and CDR2 FQNEAQ (reference sequence). CDR3: CASSSRGSNSYNEQFF. Here the CDR3 DNA reads TGTGCCAGCAGCTCTAGAGGGTCCAACTCCTACAATGAGCAGTTCTTC.

In this sample, this clone turned up once. The chain carries TRBV5-1 and TRBJ2-2; tentative D call: TRBD2 (6 bases). The germline gives CDR1 SGHRS, CDR2 YFSETQ. This CDR3 comprises 13 residues. V dropped 7 bases and J dropped 5 bases, with 12 bases sitting between them. CDR3: CASSSGGTGELFF. The DNA for the CDR3 is TGCGCCAGCTCAAGTGGAGGGACCGGGGAGCTGTTTTTT.